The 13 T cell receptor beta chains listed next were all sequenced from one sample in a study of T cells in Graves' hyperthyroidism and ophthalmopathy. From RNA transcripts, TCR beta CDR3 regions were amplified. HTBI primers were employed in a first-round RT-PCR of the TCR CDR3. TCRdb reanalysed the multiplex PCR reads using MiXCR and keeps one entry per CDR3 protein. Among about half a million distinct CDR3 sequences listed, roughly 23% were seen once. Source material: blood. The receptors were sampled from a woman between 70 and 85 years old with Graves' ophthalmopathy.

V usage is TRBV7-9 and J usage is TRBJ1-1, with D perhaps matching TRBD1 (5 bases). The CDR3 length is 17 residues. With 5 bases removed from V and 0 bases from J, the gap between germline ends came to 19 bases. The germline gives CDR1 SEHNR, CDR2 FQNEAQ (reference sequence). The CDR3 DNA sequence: TGTGCCAGCAGCCCCCAAAGGGGATTCGAGATGAACACTGAAGCTTTCTTT. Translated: CASSPQRGFEMNTEAFF.

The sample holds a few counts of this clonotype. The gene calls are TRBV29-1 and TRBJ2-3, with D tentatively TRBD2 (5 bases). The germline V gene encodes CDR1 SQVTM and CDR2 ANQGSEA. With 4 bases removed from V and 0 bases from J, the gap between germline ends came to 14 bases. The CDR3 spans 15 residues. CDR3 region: CSVAAGETSTDTQYF. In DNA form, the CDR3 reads TGCAGCGTTGCGGCCGGGGAAACTAGCACAGATACGCAGTATTTT.

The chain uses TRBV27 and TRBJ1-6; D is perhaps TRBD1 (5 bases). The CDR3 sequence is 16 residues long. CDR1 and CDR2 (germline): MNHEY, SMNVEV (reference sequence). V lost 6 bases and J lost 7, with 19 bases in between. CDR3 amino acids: CASRMGLLIENSPLHF. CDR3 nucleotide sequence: TGTGCCAGCAGGATGGGACTATTGATCGAGAATTCACCCCTCCACTTT.

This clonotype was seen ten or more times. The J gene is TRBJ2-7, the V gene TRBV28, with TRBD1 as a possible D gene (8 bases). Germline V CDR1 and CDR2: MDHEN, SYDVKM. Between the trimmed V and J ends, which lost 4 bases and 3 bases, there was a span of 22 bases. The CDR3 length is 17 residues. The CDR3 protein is CASSSLRTGRAIYEQYF. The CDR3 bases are TGTGCCAGCAGTTCCCTGAGGACAGGGAGGGCAATCTACGAGCAGTACTTC.

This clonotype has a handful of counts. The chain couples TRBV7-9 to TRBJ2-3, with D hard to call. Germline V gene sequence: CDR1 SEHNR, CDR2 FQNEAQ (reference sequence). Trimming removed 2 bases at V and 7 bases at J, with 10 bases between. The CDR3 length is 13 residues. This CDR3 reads CASSLPPRNTQYF. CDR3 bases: TGTGCCAGCAGCTTACCTCCACGGAATACGCAGTATTTT.

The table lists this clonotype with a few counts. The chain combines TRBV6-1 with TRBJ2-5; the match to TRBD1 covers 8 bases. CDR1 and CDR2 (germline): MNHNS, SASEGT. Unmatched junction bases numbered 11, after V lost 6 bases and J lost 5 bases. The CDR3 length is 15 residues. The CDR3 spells CASSSTGTGVETQYF. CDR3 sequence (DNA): TGTGCCAGCAGCTCTACCGGGACAGGCGTCGAGACCCAGTACTTC.

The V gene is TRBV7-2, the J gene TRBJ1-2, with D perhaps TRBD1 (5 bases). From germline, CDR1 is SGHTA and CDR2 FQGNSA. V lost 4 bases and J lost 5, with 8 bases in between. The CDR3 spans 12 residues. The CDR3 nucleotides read TGTGCCAGCAGCTCGGGACCGTATGGCTACACCTTC. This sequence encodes CASSSGPYGYTF.

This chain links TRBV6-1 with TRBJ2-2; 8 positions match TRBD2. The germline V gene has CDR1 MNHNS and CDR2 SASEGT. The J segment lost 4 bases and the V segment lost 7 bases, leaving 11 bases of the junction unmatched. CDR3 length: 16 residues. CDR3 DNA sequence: TGTGCCAGCACCATGAGCGGGAGACGGGGCACCGGGGAGCTGTTTTTT. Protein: CASTMSGRRGTGELFF.

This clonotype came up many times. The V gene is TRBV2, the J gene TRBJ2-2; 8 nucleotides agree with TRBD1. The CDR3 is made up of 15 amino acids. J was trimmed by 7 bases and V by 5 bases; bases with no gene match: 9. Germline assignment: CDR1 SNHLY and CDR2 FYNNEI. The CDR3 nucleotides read TGTGCCAGCAGTATCAGGGGGCGCAGAGGCGGGGAGCTGTTTTTT. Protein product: CASSIRGRRGGELFF.

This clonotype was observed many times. The CDR3 nucleotides read TGCGCCAGCAGCCCTGGGACTTGGAACACCGGGGAGCTGTTTTTT. It specifies CASSPGTWNTGELFF. V gene TRBV5-1 combines with J gene TRBJ2-2, with D possibly being TRBD2 (6 bases). This CDR3 is 15 amino acids long. CDR1 is SGHRS, CDR2 YFSETQ, per germline. V lost 4 bases, J lost 1 base, and 11 bases lay in between.

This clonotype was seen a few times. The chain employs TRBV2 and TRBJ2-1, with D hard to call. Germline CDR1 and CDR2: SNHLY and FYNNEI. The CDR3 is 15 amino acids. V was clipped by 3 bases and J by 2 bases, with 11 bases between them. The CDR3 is CASSEVETTYNEQFF. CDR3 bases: TGTGCCAGCAGTGAGGTGGAAACGACCTACAATGAGCAGTTCTTC.

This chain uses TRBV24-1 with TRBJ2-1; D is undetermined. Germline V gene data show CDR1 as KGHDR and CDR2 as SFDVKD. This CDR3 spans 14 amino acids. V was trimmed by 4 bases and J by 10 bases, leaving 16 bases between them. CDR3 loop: CATSDPSLGWEQFF. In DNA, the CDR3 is TGTGCCACCAGTGACCCATCACTGGGCTGGGAGCAGTTCTTC.

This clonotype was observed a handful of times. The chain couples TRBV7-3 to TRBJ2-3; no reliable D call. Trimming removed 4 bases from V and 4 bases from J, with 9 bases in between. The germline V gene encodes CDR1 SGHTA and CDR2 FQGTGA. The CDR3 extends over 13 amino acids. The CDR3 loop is CASSSLVADTQYF. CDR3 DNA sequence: TGTGCCAGCAGCTCCCTAGTCGCAGATACGCAGTATTTT.